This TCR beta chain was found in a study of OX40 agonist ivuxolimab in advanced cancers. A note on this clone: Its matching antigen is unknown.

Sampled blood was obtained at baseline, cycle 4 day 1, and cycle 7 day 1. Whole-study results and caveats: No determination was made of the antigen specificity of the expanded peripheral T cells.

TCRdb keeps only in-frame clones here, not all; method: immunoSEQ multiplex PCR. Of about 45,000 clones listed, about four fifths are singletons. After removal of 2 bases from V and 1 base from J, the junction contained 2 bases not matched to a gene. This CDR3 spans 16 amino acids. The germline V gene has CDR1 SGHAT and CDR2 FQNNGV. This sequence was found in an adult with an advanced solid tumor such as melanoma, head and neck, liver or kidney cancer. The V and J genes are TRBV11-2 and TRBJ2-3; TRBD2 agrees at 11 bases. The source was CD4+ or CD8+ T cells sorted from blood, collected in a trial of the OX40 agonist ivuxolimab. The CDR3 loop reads CASSLLGLAGTDTQYF. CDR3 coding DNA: TGTGCCAGCAGCTTATTGGGACTAGCGGGCACAGATACGCAGTATTTT.